This T cell receptor beta chain was sequenced in a study of shared clonotypes between healthy human individuals. The assay was immunoSEQ multiplex PCR, and TCRdb's table has in-frame clones only and misses some. The sample consists of some 1 million clones, around four fifths of them appearing once. Overall study results and limits: Generation probabilities were higher for clonotypes shared across all four sorted-subset donors than for unshared ones.

In regard to this clone: Its target is not known.

Germline loops: CDR1 MNHNS, CDR2 SASEGT. V was pared by 8 bases and J by 4 bases, with 9 bases between. CDR3 length: 12 residues. Sequenced sample: memory CD4+ T cells sorted from blood. Subset noted: CD45RA-negative fraction. The receptor's source is a man aged 18 to 30 in good health. The chain has TRBV6-1 and TRBJ2-1; D gene ambiguous. The CDR3 reads CASGTDYNEQFF. In nucleotides, the CDR3 is TGTGCCAGCGGCACAGATTACAATGAGCAGTTCTTC.